This TCR beta chain was sequenced in a study of graft-versus-host responses after intestinal transplantation. Notes on this clone: Its antigen is unidentified.

Some clones are missing from TCRdb's copy, which holds only in-frame ones; the method was immunoSEQ multiplex PCR. The data contain more than 60,000 clones, 90% of them singletons. From germline, CDR1 is SGDLS and CDR2 YYNGEE. Deletions cut 7 bases from V and 0 bases from J, with 8 bases between. This CDR3 is built from 13 residues. V gene TRBV9 combines with J gene TRBJ2-1, with D perhaps TRBD2 (5 bases). Sequencing used unstimulated CD8+ T cells sorted from spleen or lymph node cells, obtained before intestinal transplant. This TCR was sampled from a human donor who received an intestinal transplant. As DNA, the CDR3 is TGTGCCAGCGGAGGAAGCTCCTACAATGAGCAGTTCTTC. Translated, it gives CASGGSSYNEQFF.